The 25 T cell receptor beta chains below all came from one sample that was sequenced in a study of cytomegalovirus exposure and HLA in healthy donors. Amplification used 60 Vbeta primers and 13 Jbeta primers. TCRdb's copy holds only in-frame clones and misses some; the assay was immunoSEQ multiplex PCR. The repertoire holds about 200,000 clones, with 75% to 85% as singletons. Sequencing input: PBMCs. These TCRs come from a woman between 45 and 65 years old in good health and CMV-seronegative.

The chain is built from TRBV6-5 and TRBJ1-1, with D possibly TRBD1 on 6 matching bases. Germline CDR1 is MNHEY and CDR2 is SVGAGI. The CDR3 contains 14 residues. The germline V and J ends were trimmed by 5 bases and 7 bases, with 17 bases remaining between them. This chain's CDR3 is CASSIRDTGSEAFF. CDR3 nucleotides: TGTGCCAGCAGTATCCGGGACACTGGGAGTGAAGCTTTCTTT.

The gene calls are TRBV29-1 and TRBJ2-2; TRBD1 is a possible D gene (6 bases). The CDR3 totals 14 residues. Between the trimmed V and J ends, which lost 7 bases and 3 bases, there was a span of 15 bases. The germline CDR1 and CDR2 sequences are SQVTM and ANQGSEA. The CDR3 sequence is CSGKTRQDTGELFF. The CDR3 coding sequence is TGCAGCGGAAAAACCCGACAGGACACCGGGGAGCTGTTTTTT.

The CDR3 nucleotides read TGTGCCAGTAGGGGAACAGGGAAATCCTACGAGCAGTACTTC. Translation: CASRGTGKSYEQYF. The chain joins TRBV19 to TRBJ2-7; perhaps TRBD1 as D (6 bases). Trimming shortened V by 6 bases and J by 1 base, and 13 bases separated the two germline ends. Germline CDR1 is LNHDA and CDR2 is SQIVND (reference sequence). The CDR3 is 14 amino acids.

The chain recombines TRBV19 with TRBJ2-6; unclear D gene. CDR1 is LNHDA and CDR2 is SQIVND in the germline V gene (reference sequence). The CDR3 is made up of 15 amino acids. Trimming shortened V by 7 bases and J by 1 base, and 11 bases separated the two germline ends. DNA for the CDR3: TGTGCCAGTACCCCGGCAGGTTCTGGGGCCAACGTCCTGACTTTC. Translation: CASTPAGSGANVLTF.

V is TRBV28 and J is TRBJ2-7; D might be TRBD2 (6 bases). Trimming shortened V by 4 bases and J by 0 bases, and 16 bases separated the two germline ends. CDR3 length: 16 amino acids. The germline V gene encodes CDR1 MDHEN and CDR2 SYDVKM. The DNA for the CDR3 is TGTGCCAGCAGTTCGTCGGGTCCCGGGAGCTCCTACGAGCAGTACTTC. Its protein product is CASSSSGPGSSYEQYF.

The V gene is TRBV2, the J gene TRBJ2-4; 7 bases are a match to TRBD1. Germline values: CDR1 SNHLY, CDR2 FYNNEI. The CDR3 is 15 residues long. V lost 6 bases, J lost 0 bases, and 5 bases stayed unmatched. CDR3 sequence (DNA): TGTGCCAGCAGAGTTAACAGGGGAGCCAAAAACATTCAGTACTTC. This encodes CASRVNRGAKNIQYF.

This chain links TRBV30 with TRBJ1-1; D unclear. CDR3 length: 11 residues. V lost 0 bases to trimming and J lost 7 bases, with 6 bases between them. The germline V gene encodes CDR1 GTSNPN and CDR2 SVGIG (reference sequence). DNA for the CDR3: TGTGCCTGGAGTGTAGCCTTTGAAGCTTTCTTT. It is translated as CAWSVAFEAFF.

CDR3: CASSSRQGQSEAFF. The CDR3 DNA is TGTGCCAGCAGCTCGCGACAGGGTCAAAGTGAAGCTTTCTTT. The chain joins TRBV7-8 to TRBJ1-1; 7 nucleotides line up with TRBD1. This CDR3 is 14 amino acids long. Germline V gene sequence: CDR1 SGHVS, CDR2 FQNEAQ. With V trimmed by 4 bases and J by 7 bases, 9 bases remained unmatched. Supplemented by reference TRBV7-8 and TRBJ1-1, the full variable domain reads GAGVSQSPRYKVAKRGQDVALRCDPISGHVSLFWYQQALGQGPEFLTYFQNEAQLDKSGLPSDRFFAERPEGSVSTLKIQRTQQEDSAVYLCASSSRQGQSEAFFGQGTRLTVV.

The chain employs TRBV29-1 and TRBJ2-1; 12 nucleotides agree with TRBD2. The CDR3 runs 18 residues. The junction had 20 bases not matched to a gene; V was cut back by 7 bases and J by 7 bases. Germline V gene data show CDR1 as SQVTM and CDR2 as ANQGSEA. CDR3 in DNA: TGCAGCGCCGAAGAGGCGAGGCTAGCGGGAGGGGGTGGGAATGAGCAGTTCTTC. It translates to CSAEEARLAGGGGNEQFF.

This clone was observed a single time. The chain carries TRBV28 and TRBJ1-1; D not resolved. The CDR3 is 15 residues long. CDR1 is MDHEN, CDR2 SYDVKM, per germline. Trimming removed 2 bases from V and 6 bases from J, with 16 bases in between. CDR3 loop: CASSLISVEGAEAFF. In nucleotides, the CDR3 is TGTGCCAGCAGTTTAATATCGGTAGAGGGCGCTGAAGCTTTCTTT. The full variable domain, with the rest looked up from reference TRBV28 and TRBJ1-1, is DVKVTQSSRYLVKRTGEKVFLECVQDMDHENMFWYRQDPGLGLRLIYFSYDVKMKEKGDIPEGYSVSREKKERFSLILESASTNQTSMYLCASSLISVEGAEAFFGQGTRLTVV.

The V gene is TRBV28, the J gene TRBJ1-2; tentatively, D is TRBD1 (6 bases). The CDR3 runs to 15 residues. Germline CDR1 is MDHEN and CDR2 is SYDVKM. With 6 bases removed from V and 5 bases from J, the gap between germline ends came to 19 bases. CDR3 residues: CASRFTGSPAYGYTF. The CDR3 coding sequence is TGTGCCAGCAGATTCACAGGGTCCCCGGCATATGGCTACACCTTC.

CDR3 in amino acids: CASSQGQGASGRASNTQYF. The CDR3, as DNA: TGTGCCAGCAGCCAAGGACAGGGGGCGAGCGGGAGGGCGTCGAATACGCAGTATTTT. V and J are TRBV11-2 and TRBJ2-3; TRBD1 might be the D (11 bases). The V end was cut by 5 bases, the J end by 7 bases, with 31 bases between. This CDR3 region has 19 residues. The V gene's germline CDR1 is SGHAT and CDR2 FQNNGV.

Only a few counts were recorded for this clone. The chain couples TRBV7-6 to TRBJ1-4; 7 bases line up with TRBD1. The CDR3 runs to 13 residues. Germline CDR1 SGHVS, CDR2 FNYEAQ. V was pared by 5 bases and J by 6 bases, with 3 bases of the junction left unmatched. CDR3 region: CASSRDSYEKLFF. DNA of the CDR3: TGTGCCAGCAGCCGGGACAGCTATGAAAAACTGTTTTTT.

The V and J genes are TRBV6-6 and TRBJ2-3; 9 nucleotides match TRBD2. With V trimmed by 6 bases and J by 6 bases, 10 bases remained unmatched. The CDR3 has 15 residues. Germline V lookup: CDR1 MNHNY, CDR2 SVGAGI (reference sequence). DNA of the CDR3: TGTGCCAGCAGCCCGTGGGCGGGAGGGGCGGATACGCAGTATTTT. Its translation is CASSPWAGGADTQYF.

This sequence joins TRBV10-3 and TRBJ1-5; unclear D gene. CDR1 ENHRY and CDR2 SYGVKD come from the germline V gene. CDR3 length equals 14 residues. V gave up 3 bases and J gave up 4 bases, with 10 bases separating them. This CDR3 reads CAISEPGVNQPQHF. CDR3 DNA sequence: TGTGCCATCAGTGAACCCGGAGTGAATCAGCCCCAGCATTTT.

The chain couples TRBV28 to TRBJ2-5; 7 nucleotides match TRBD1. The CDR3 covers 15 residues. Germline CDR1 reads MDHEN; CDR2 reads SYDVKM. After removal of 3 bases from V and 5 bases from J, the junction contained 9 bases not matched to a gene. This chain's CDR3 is CASSLVTGSGETQYF. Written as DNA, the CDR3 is TGTGCCAGCAGTTTGGTGACAGGGAGTGGGGAGACCCAGTACTTC.

CDR3 DNA: TGTGCCATCAGTGAGTCGAGCATCAATAAAGGGGTAAACCAGCCCCAGCATTTT. Its protein is CAISESSINKGVNQPQHF. The chain couples TRBV10-3 to TRBJ1-5; a weak D match, TRBD1 (5 bases). Between the trimmed V and J ends, which lost 0 bases and 7 bases, there was a span of 22 bases. Germline CDR1 and CDR2: ENHRY and SYGVKD. This CDR3 is 18 amino acids long.

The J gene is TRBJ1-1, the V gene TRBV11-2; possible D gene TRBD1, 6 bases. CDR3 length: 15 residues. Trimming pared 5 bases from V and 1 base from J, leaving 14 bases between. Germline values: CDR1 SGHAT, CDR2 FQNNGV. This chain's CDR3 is CASSLTTGANTEAFF. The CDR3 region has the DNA TGTGCCAGCAGCCTGACGACAGGAGCGAACACTGAAGCTTTCTTT.

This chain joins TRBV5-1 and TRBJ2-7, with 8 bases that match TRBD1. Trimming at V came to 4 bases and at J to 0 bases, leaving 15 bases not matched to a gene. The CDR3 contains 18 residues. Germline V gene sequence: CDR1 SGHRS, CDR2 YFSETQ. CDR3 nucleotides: TGCGCCAGCAGCGGAACCGGGACAGGTTATTTTAGCTCCTACGAGCAGTACTTC. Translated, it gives CASSGTGTGYFSSYEQYF.

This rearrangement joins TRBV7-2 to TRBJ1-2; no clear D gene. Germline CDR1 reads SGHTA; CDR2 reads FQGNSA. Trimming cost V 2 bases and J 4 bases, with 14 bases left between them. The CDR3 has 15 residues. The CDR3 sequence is CASSLILLSRYGYTF. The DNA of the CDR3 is TGTGCCAGCAGCTTAATCCTCCTTTCCCGCTATGGCTACACCTTC.

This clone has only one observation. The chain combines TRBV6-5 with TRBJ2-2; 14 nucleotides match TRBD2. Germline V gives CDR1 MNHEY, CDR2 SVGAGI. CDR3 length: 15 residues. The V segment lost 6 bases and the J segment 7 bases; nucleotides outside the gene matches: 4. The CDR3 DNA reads TGTGCCAGCAGGGGGACTAGCGGGAGCATCGGGGAGCTGTTTTTT. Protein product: CASRGTSGSIGELFF.

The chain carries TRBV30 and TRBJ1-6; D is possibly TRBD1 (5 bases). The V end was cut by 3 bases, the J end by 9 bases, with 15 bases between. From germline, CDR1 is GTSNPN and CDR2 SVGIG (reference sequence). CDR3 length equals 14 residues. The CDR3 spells CAWSPGSLGSPLHF. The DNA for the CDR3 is TGTGCCTGGAGCCCAGGGTCTCTGGGTTCACCCCTCCACTTT.

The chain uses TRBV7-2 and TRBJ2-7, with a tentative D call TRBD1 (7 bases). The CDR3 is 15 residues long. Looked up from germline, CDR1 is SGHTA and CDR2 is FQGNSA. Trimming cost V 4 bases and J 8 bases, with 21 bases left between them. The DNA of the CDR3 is TGTGCCAGCAGCTCCGTCCCCCCCCCAGGGGGGCAGCAGTACTTC. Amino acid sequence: CASSSVPPPGGQQYF.

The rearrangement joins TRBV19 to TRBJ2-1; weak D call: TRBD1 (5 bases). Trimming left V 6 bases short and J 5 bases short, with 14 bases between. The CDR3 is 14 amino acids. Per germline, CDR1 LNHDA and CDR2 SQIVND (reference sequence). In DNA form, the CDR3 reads TGTGCCAGTAGCCGACAGACTGAGAACAATGAGCAGTTCTTC. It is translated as CASSRQTENNEQFF.

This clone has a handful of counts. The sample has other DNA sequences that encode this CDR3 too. CDR3 nucleotides: TGTGCCAGCAGTCTAACAGGGAACACTGAAGCTTTCTTT. Its protein product is CASSLTGNTEAFF. The chain has TRBV28 and TRBJ1-1, with a weak D call TRBD1 (5 bases). There are 13 residues in the CDR3. The germline V gene encodes CDR1 MDHEN and CDR2 SYDVKM. V was shortened by 5 bases and J by 1 base, with 8 bases between the two germline ends.